The present T cell receptor (beta chain) was sequenced within a study of OX40 agonist ivuxolimab in advanced cancers. At the level of the study: Patients received the agonistic anti-OX40 (CD134) antibody ivuxolimab.

Points on this clone: As yet, its antigen is unknown.

Overall study findings and caveats: Also present in some nonresponders was a low level of normalized T-cell clonal expansion.

Germline CDR1 is SGHDT and CDR2 is YYEEEE. The CDR3 runs 15 residues. V was trimmed by 4 bases and J by 1 base, leaving 14 bases between them. Data came from immunoSEQ multiplex PCR; TCRdb stores just in-frame clones and leaves some out. Of about 66,000 clones in the sample, 75% to 90% were seen once. The TCR originated in an adult with an advanced solid tumor such as melanoma, head and neck, liver or kidney cancer. The sample in question was CD4+ or CD8+ T cells sorted from blood, obtained in a trial of the OX40 agonist ivuxolimab. The chain is built from TRBV5-6 and TRBJ1-2; D might be TRBD1 (5 bases). The CDR3 nucleotides read TGTGCCAGCAGCCTCGGGACTGACTTTAACTATGGCTACACCTTC. This encodes CASSLGTDFNYGYTF.